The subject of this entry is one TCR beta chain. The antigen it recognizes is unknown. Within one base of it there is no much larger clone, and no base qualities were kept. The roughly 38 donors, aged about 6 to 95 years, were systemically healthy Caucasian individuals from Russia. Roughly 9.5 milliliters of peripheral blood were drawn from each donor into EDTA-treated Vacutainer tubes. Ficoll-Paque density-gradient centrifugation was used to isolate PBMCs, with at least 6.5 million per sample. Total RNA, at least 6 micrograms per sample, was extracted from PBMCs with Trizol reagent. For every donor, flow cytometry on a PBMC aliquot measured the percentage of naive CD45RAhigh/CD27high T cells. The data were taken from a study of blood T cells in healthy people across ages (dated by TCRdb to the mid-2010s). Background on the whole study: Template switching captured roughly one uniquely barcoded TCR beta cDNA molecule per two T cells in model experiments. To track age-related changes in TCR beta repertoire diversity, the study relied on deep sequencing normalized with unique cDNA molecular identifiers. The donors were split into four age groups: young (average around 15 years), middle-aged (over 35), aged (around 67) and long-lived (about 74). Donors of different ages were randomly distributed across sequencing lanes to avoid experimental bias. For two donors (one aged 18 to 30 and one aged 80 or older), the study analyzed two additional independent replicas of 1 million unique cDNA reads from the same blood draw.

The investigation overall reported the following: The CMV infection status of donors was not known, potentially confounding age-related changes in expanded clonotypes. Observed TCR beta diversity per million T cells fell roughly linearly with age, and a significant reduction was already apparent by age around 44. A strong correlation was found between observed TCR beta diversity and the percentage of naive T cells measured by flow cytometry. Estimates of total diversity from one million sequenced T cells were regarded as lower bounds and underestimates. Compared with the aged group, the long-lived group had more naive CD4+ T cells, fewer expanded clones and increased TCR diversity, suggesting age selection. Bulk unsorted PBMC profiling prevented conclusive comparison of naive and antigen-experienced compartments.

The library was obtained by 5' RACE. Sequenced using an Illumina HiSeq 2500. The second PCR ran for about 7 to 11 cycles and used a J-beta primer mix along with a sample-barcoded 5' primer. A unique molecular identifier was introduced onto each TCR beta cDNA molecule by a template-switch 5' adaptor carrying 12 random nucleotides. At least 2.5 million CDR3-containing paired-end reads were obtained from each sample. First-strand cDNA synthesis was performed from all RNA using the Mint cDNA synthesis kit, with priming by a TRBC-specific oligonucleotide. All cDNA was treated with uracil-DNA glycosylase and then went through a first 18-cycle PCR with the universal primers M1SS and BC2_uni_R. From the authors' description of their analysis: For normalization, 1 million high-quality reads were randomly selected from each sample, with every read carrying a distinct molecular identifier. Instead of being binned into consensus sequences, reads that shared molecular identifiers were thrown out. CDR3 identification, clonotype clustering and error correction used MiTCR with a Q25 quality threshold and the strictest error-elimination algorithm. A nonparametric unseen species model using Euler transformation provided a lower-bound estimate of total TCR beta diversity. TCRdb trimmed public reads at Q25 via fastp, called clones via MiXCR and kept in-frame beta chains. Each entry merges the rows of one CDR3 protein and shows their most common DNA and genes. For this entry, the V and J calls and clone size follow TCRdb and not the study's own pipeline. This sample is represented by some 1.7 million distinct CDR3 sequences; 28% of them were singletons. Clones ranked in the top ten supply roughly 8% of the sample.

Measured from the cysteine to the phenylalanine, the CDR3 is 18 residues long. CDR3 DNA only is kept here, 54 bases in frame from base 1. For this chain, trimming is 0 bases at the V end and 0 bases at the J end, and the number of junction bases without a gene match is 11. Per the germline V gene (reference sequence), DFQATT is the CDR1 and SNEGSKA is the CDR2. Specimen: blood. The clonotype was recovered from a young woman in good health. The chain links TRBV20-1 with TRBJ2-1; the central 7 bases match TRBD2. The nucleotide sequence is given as TGCAGTGCTAGAGACAGGACTAGAGTCACGAGCTCCTACAATGAGCAGTTCTTC. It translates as CSARDRTRVTSSYNEQFF.